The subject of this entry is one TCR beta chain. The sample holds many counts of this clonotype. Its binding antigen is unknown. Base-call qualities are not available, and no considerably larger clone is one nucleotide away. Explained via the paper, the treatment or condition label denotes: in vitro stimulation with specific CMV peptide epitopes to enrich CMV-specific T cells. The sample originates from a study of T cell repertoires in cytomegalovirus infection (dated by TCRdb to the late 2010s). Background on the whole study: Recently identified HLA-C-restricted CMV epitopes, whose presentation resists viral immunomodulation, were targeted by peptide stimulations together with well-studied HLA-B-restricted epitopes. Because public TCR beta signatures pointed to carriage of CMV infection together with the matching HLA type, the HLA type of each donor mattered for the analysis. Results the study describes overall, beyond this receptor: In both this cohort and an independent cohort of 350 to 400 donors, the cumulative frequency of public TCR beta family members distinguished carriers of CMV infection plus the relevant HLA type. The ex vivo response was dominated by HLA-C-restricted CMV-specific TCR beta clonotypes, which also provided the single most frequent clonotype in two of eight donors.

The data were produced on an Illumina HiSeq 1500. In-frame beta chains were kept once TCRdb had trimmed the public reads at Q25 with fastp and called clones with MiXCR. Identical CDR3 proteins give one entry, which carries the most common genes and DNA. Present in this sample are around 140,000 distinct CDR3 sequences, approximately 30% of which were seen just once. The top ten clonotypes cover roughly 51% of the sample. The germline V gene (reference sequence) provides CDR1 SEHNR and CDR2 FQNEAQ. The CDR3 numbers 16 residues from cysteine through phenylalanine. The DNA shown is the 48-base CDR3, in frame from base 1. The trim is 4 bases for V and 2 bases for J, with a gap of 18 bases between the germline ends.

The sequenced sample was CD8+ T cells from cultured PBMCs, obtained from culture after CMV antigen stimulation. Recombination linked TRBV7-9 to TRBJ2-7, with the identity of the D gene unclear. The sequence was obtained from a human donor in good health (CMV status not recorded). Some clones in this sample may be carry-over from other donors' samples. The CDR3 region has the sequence CASSSPSLTNAYEQYF. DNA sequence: TGTGCCAGCAGCTCTCCATCGTTAACAAACGCCTACGAGCAGTACTTC.